Given below is one TCR beta chain in context. Its specificity is unknown. The CDR3 runs to 16 residues. V lost 3 bases, J lost 2 bases, and 8 bases stayed unmatched. Germline CDR1 is DFQATT and CDR2 is SNEGSKA (reference sequence). These data originate in a study of T cell repertoires in cytomegalovirus infection. The wider study: CMV epitopes that were recently identified and HLA-C-restricted were used alongside well-studied HLA-B-restricted ones. Based on public TCR beta signatures, there were indications of CMV infection and of a matching HLA type. General observations from the study: CMV-specific TCR beta clonotypes restricted by HLA-C dominated the ex vivo response. Summed frequency of public TCR beta families distinguished CMV carriers with the relevant HLA.

TCRdb called the reads again in MiXCR, with one record for every CDR3 protein. The data show about a million distinct CDR3 sequences, less than 35% seen once. The chain employs TRBV20-1 and TRBJ2-1; 9 positions match TRBD1. The source of this sequence is a human donor in good health (CMV status not recorded). Some clones in this sample may be carry-over from other donors' samples. Material: cultured CD8+ T cells from PBMCs, obtained from culture after CMV antigen stimulation. The CDR3 DNA reads TGCAGTGCTAGGACCAGGGACAGGGACACCTACAATGAGCAGTTCTTC. It yields the protein CSARTRDRDTYNEQFF.